These 6 T cell receptor beta chains were sequenced from one sample in a study of tumor-infiltrating lymphocytes in primary liver carcinoma. A primer in the constant region served to generate TCR beta cDNA from approximately 450 ng of total RNA. Slightly modified ARM-PCR with three nested multiplex PCR rounds yielded TCR beta libraries. TRBV1-TRBV30 forward primers and a C-beta reverse primer were used in the first two PCR rounds, which each ran for about 10 cycles. TCRdb itself ran the multiplex PCR reads through MiXCR, one entry per CDR3 protein. The sample has about 99,000 distinct CDR3 sequences, approximately 71% seen once. Starting material for RNA and DNA co-extraction consisted of about 20-30 mg of unsorted bulk tissue. Sequencing used liver tumor tissue from sampling region 5. The subset: tumor region T5, tumor centre. Receptors originate from a woman aged 55-70 years with primary liver carcinoma and hepatitis B virus infection.

As concerns this clonotype: The CDR3 ends on some other residue instead of the conserved phenylalanine or tryptophan, so this is likely a read error. J is TRBJ1-6 and V is TRBV12-5; 9 bases match TRBD1. The length of the CDR3 is 13 residues. The V gene's germline CDR1 is LGHNT and CDR2 FRNRAP. CDR3: CASGTDRGTPLHY. For the CDR3, the DNA is TGTGCTAGTGGCACGGACAGGGGTACACCTCTCCACTAT.

Judged by abundance, this clonotype is medium-sized (0.01 to 0.1%). The rearrangement uses TRBV5-5 and TRBJ1-1, with unresolved D. CDR3 length: 15 residues. The V end lost 5 bases, the J end lost 1 base, and 15 bases lay between the germline ends. Germline assignment: CDR1 SGHKS and CDR2 YYEKEE (reference sequence). For the CDR3, the DNA is TGTGCCAGCAGACGCGAGGACTACACGAACACTGAAGCTTTCTTT. The encoded protein is CASRREDYTNTEAFF.

With respect to this clonotype: A clone one base away is much larger, so this may be a read error. The V gene is TRBV5-1, the J gene TRBJ1-6; D unresolved. Germline loops: CDR1 SGHRS, CDR2 YFSETQ. The CDR3 consists of 15 residues. Trimming removed 0 bases at V and 10 bases at J, with 14 bases between. In DNA form, the CDR3 reads TGCGCCAGCAGCTTGGGTCCAGTAGGTAAATCACCCCTCCACTTT. This codes for CASSLGPVGKSPLHF.

The gene calls are TRBV18 and TRBJ2-1; no clear D gene. This CDR3 has 16 amino acids. V lost 0 bases and J 8 bases, leaving 17 bases between the germline ends. Germline CDR1 is KGHSH and CDR2 is LQKENI. CDR3 sequence: CASSPPSRASNDEQFF. The CDR3 bases are TGTGCCAGCTCACCACCGTCAAGGGCGTCAAACGATGAGCAGTTCTTC.

This clonotype was seen just once. A read error may explain this, as a much larger clone is one base away. J is TRBJ2-2 and V is TRBV14; D call uncertain. This CDR3 spans 15 amino acids. The germline V gene encodes CDR1 SGHDN and CDR2 FVKESK. CDR3: CASNQDLGYTGELFF. CDR3 coding DNA: TGTGCCAGCAACCAAGATCTGGGGTACACCGGGGAGCTGTTTTTT.

Concerning this clonotype itself: Compared with germline, one end of the junction differs, possibly owing to a read error. This chain connects TRBV11-1 to TRBJ2-2; weak D call: TRBD1 (5 bases). This CDR3 contains 15 residues. CDR1 and CDR2 from the germline V gene are SGHAT and FQDESV (reference sequence). CDR3 sequence: CASSPRQWFTGELFF. The CDR3 DNA reads TGCGCCAGCAGCCCTAGACAGTGGTTCACCGGGGAGCTGTTTTTT.